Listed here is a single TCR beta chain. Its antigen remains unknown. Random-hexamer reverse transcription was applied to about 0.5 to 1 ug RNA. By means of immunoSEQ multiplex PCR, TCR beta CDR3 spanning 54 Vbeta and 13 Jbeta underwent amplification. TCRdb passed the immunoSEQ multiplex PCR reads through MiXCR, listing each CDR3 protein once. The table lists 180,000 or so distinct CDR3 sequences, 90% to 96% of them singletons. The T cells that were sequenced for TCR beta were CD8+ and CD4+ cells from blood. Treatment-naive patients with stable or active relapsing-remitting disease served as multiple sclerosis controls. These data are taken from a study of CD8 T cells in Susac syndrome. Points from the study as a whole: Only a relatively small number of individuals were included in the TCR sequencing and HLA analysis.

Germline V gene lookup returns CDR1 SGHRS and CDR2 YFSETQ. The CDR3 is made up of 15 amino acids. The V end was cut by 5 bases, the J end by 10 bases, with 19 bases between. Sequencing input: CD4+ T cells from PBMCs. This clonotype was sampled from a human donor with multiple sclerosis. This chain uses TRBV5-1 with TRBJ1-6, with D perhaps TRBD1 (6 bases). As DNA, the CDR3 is TGCGCCAGCAGTCCAGCGGGACAATCCCGCTCACCCCTCCACTTT. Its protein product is CASSPAGQSRSPLHF.